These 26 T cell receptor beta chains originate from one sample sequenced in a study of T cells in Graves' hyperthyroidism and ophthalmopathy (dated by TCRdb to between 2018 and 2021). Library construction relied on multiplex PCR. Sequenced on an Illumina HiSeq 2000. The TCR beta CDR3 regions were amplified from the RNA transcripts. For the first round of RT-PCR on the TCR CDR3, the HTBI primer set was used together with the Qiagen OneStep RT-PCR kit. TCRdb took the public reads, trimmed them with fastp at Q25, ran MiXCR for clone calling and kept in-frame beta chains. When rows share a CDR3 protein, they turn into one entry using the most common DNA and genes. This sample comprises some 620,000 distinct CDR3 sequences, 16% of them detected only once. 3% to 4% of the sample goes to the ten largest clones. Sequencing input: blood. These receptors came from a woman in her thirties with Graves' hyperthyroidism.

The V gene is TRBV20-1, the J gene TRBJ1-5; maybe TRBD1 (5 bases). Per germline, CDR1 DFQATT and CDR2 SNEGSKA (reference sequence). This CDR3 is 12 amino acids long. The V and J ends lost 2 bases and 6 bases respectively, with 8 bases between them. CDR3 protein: CSARRGVQPQHF. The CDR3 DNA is TGCAGTGCTAGACGGGGGGTTCAGCCCCAGCATTTT.

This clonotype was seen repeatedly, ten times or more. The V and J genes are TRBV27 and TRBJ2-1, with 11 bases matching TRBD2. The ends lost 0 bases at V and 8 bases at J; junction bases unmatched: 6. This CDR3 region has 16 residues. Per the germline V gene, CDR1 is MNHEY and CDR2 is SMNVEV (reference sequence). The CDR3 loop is CASSLSGTSGWDEQFF. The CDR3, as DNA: TGTGCCAGCAGTTTATCAGGGACTAGCGGATGGGATGAGCAGTTCTTC.

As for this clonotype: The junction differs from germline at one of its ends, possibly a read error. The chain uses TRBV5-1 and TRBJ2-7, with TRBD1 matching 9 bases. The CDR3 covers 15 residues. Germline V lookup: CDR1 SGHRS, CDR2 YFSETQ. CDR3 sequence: CAGSYETGGTYEQYF. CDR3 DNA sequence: TGCGCCGGCAGCTACGAGACAGGGGGGACCTACGAGCAGTACTTC.

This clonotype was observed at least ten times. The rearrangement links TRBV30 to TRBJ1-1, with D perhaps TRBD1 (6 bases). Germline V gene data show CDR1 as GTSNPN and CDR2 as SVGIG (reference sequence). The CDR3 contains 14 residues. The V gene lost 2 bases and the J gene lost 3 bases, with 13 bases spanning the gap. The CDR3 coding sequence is TGTGCCTGGAGTCCGGGACACGGGGACACTGAAGCTTTCTTT. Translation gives CAWSPGHGDTEAFF.

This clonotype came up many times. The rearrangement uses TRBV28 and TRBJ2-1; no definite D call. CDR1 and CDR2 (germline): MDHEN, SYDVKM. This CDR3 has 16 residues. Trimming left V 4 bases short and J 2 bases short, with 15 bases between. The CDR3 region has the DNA TGTGCCAGCAGTTCGGTGGAAGGGTTACCCTACAATGAGCAGTTCTTC. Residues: CASSSVEGLPYNEQFF.

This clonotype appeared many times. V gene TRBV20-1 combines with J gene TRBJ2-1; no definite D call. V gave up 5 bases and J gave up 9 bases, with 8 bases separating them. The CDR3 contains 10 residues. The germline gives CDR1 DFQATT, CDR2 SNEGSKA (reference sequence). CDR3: CSAGLGEQFF. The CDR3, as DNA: TGCAGTGCTGGTTTGGGTGAGCAGTTCTTC.

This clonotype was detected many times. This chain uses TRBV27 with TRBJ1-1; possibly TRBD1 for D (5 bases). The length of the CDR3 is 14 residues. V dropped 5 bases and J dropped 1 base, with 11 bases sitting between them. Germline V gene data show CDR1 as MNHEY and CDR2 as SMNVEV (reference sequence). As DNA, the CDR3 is TGTGCCAGCAGTATCCACAGGAGGAACACTGAAGCTTTCTTT. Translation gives CASSIHRRNTEAFF.

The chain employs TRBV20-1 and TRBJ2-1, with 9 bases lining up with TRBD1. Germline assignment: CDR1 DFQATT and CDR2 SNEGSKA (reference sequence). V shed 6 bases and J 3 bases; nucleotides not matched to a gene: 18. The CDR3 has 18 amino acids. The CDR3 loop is CSAKGQGSLTNGYNEQFF. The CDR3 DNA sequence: TGCAGTGCCAAGGGACAGGGTAGTCTCACGAACGGCTACAATGAGCAGTTCTTC.

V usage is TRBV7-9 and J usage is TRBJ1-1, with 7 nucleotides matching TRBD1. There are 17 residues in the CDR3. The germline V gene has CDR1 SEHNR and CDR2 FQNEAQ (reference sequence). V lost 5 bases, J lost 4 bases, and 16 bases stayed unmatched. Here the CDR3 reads CASSPRGGGQSGTEAFF. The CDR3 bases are TGTGCCAGCAGCCCTCGGGGGGGGGGACAGTCAGGCACTGAAGCTTTCTTT.

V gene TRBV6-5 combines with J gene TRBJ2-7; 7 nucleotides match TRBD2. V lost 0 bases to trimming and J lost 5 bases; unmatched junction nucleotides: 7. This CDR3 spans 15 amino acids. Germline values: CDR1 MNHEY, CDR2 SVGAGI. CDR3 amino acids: CASSYSAGEYHEQYF. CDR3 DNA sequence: TGTGCCAGCAGTTACTCGGCGGGAGAATACCACGAGCAGTACTTC.

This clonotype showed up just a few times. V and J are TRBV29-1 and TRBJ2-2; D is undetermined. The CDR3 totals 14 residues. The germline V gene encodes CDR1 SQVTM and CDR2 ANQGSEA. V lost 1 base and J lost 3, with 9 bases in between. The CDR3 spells CSVEVGEDTGELFF. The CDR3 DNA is TGCAGCGTTGAAGTGGGCGAGGACACCGGGGAGCTGTTTTTT.

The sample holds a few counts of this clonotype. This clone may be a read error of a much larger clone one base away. CDR3 nucleotide sequence: TGTGCCAGCAGTTACGGGGCAGAAACCACAAACACTCAGTACTTC. Translation gives CASSYGAETTNTQYF. V gene TRBV6-2 or TRBV6-3 combines with J gene TRBJ2-4; D is possibly TRBD1 (5 bases). The CDR3 length is 15 residues. Germline-derived CDR1 and CDR2 are MNHEY and SVGEGT.

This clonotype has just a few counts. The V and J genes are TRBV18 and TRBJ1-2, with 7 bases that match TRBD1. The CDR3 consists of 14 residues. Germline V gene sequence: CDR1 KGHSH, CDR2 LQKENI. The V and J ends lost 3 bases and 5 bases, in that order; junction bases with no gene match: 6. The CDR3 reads CASSPKDRSYGYTF. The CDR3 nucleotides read TGTGCCAGCTCACCGAAGGACAGGTCATATGGCTACACCTTC.

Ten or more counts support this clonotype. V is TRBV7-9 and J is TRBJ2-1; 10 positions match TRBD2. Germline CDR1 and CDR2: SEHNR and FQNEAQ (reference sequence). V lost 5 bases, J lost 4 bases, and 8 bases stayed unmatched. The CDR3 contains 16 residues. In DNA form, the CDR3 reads TGTGCCAGCAGCCTTAGGACTAGCGGAATTTACAATGAGCAGTTCTTC. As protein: CASSLRTSGIYNEQFF.

For the CDR3, the DNA is TGCAGCGTTGCCGGGACTCCCAACTCCTACAATGAGCAGTTCTTC. This gives the protein CSVAGTPNSYNEQFF. The V and J genes are TRBV29-1 and TRBJ2-1; D may be TRBD2 (6 bases). The V end was cut by 4 bases, the J end by 0 bases, with 13 bases between. The CDR3 loop spans 15 amino acids. Germline V gene sequence: CDR1 SQVTM, CDR2 ANQGSEA.

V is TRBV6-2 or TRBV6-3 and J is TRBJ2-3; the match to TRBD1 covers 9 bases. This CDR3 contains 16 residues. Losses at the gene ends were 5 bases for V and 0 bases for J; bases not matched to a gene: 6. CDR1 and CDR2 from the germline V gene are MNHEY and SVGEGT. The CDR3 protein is CASSTWTGESTDTQYF. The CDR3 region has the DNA TGTGCCAGCAGTACTTGGACAGGGGAGAGCACAGATACGCAGTATTTT.

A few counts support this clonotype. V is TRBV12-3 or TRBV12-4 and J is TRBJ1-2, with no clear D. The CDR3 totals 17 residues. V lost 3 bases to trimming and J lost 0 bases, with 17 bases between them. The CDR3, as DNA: TGTGCCAGCAGTTTGTCTTCGATGGCGGTGACTAACTATGGCTACACCTTC. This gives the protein CASSLSSMAVTNYGYTF.

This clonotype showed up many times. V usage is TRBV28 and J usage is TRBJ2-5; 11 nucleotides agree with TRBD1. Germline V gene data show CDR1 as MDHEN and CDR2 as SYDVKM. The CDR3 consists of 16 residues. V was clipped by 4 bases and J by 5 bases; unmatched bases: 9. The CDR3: CASSSGDRGTMETQYF. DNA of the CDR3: TGTGCCAGCAGTTCTGGGGACAGGGGGACGATGGAGACCCAGTACTTC.

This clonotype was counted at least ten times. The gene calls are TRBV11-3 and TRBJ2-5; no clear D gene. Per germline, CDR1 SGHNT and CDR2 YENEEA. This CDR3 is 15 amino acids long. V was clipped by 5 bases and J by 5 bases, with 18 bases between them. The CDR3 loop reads CASSVEAVGLETQYF. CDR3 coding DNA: TGTGCCAGCAGCGTTGAGGCGGTCGGGCTGGAGACCCAGTACTTC.

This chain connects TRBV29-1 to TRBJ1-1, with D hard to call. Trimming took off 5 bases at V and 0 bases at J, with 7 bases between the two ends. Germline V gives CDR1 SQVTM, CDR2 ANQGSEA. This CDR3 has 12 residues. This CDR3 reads CSVTWMNTEAFF. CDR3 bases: TGCAGCGTTACCTGGATGAACACTGAAGCTTTCTTT.

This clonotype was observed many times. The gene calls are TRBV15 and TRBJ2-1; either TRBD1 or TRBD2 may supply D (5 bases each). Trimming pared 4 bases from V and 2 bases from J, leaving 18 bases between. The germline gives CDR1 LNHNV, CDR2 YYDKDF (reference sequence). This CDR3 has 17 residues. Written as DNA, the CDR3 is TGTGCCACCAGCATTAATGTGGGGGATACGACCTACAATGAGCAGTTCTTC. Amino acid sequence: CATSINVGDTTYNEQFF.

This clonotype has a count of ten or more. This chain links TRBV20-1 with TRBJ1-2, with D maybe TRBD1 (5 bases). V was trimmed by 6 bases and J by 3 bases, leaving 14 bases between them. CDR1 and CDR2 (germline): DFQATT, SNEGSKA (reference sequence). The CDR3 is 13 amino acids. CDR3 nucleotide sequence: TGCAGTGCCCGGACCGACAGAGACTATGGCTACACCTTC. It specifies CSARTDRDYGYTF.

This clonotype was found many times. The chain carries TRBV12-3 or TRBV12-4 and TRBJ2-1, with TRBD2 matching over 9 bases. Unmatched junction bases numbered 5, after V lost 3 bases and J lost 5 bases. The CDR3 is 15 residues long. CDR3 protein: CASSFLAGIHNEQFF. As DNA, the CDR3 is TGTGCCAGCAGTTTCCTAGCGGGAATTCACAATGAGCAGTTCTTC.

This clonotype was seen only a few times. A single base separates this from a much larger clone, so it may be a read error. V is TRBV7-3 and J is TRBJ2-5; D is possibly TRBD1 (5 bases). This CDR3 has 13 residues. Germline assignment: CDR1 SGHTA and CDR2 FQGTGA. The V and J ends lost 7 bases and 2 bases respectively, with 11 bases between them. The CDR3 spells CASNLGPQETQYF. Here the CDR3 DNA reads TGTGCCAGCAATTTGGGGCCACAAGAGACCCAGTACTTC.

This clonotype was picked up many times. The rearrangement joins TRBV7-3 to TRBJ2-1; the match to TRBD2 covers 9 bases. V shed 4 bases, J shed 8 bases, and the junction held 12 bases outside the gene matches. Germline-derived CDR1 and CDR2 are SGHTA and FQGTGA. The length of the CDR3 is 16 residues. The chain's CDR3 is CASSSEPGLAIYEQFF. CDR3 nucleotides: TGTGCCAGCAGCTCAGAACCGGGACTAGCCATCTATGAGCAGTTCTTC.

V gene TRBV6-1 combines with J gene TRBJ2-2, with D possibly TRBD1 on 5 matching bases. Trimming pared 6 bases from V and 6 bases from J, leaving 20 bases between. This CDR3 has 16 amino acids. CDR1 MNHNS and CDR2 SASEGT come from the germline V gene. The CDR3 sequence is CASRMAGWIDAGELFF. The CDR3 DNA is TGTGCCAGCAGAATGGCAGGGTGGATTGACGCCGGGGAGCTGTTTTTT.